This TCR beta chain was retrieved from a study of shared clonotypes between healthy human individuals. The data were produced by immunoSEQ multiplex PCR, yet TCRdb's version contains in-frame clones alone and is incomplete. The table has over 1.4 million clones, roughly 96% seen once. Study observations and caveats: Naive subsets generally exceeded memory subsets in estimated richness.

A word on this clone: Its specificity is unknown.

The sequence derives from a man aged 25 to 40 in good health. Sequenced input: naive CD4+ T cells sorted from blood. Indicated subset: CD45RA+ positively selected.

CDR3 residues: CASSEYKSGGNEQFF. The CDR3 DNA reads as TGTGCCAGCAGTGAATATAAATCAGGGGGAAATGAGCAGTTCTTC. This chain connects TRBV25-1 to TRBJ2-1; TRBD1 matches at 7 bases. V shed 0 bases and J 7 bases; nucleotides not matched to a gene: 6. CDR1 and CDR2 (germline): MGHDK, SYGVNS. This CDR3 spans 15 amino acids.